This T cell receptor (beta chain) was profiled in a study of shared clonotypes between healthy human individuals. Findings and caveats of the study: Around 5.4% of naive CD4 clonotypes were common to several donors.

Sequenced by immunoSEQ multiplex PCR; TCRdb stores in-frame clones only, minus some. The data hold roughly 1,100,000 clones, with approximately 76% observed a single time. V gave up 3 bases and J gave up 5 bases; unmatched junction bases: 4. Per the germline V gene, CDR1 is SGHTA and CDR2 is FQGNSA. The CDR3 has 14 amino acids. A word on this clone: The antigen is unknown.

The J gene is TRBJ2-5, the V gene TRBV7-2; 9 bases are a match to TRBD2. The source of this sequence is a man younger than 35 in good health. Sequences were obtained from memory CD4+ T cells sorted from blood. The subset: CD45RA-negative fraction. As DNA, the CDR3 is TGTGCCAGCAGCTTGGCGGGAGGGGTGGAGACCCAGTACTTC. This sequence encodes CASSLAGGVETQYF.